These 5 T cell receptor beta chains share one sample of origin, sequenced in a study of human T cells and chemical hapten exposure. In TCRdb, the 5' RACE reads were re-called with MiXCR into one record per CDR3 protein. The data show about 140,000 distinct CDR3 sequences, around 4% seen once. Unfractionated whole blood served as the source for total RNA extraction. The receptors come from a female donor in good health.

The table lists this clonotype with a few counts. The rearrangement uses TRBV28 and TRBJ1-1; D is possibly TRBD1 (6 bases). This CDR3 region has 15 residues. Germline V gene sequence: CDR1 MDHEN, CDR2 SYDVKM. Trimming took off 7 bases at V and 5 bases at J, with 20 bases between the two ends. The chain's CDR3 is CASNQHQGRGTEAFF. In DNA, the CDR3 is TGTGCCAGCAACCAACATCAGGGGCGTGGGACTGAAGCTTTCTTT.

This clonotype has ten or more counts. This sequence joins TRBV19 and TRBJ1-5; a possible D gene is TRBD1 (5 bases). V was cut by 5 bases and J by 6 bases, with 17 bases left in between. The CDR3 covers 15 residues. CDR1 is LNHDA, CDR2 SQIVND, per germline (reference sequence). In nucleotides, the CDR3 is TGTGCCAGTAGTCAGGGAGGGGTTGGGATTCAGCCCCAGCATTTT. Amino acid sequence: CASSQGGVGIQPQHF.

This clonotype has at least ten counts. This sequence joins TRBV19 and TRBJ1-6; a weak D match, TRBD1 (5 bases). V was cut by 3 bases and J by 0 bases, with 15 bases left in between. Per the germline V gene, CDR1 is LNHDA and CDR2 is SQIVND (reference sequence). This CDR3 is 18 amino acids long. CDR3 amino acids: CASSITRDGSSYNSPLHF. The CDR3 DNA is TGTGCCAGTAGTATTACGCGGGACGGAAGCTCCTATAATTCACCCCTCCACTTT.

This clonotype was found a few times. A much larger clone differs from this one at a single base, so this may be a read error. This sequence joins TRBV20-1 and TRBJ2-1; 14 nucleotides line up with TRBD2. Germline loops: CDR1 DFQATT, CDR2 SNEGSKA (reference sequence). With 1 base clipped from V and 0 bases from J, the junction kept 11 bases outside the gene matches. The length of the CDR3 is 20 residues. CDR3: CSARAPGTSGGRSSYNEQFF. CDR3 in DNA: TGCAGTGCTAGAGCGCCGGGGACTAGCGGGGGCCGTAGCTCCTACAATGAGCAGTTCTTC.

This clonotype was observed many times. The chain recombines TRBV9 with TRBJ2-1; D might be TRBD2 (7 bases). Germline V gene data show CDR1 as SGDLS and CDR2 as YYNGEE. V lost 3 bases and J 7 bases, leaving 14 bases between the germline ends. This CDR3 is built from 14 residues. The chain's CDR3 is CASSGGGLLNEQFF. In DNA form, the CDR3 reads TGTGCCAGCAGCGGGGGGGGCTTGTTGAATGAGCAGTTCTTC. The whole variable domain, filled in from reference TRBV9 and TRBJ2-1, reads DSGVTQTPKHLITATGQRVTLRCSPRSGDLSVYWYQQSLDQGLQFLIQYYNGEERAKGNILERFSAQQFPDLHSELNLSSLELGDSALYFCASSGGGLLNEQFFGPGTRLTVL.